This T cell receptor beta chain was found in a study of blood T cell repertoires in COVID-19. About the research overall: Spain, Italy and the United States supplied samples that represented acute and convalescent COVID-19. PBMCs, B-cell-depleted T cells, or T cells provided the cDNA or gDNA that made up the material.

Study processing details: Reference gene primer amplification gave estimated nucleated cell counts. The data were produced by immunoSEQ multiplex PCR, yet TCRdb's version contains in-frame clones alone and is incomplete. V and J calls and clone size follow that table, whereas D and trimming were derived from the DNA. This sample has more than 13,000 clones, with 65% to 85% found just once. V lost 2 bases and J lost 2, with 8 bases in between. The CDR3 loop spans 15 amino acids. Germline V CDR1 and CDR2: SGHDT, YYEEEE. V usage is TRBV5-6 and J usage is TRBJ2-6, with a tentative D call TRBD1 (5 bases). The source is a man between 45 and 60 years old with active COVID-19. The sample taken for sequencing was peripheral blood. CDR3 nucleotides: TGTGCCAGCAGCTTCTCCAGGGCTGGGGCCAACGTCCTGACTTTC. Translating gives CASSFSRAGANVLTF.